The present TCR beta chain was sequenced within a study of T cells in Graves' hyperthyroidism and ophthalmopathy. Researchers amplified the TCR beta CDR3 regions from RNA transcripts. Researchers ran a first-round RT-PCR on the TCR CDR3 using the HTBI primer set. From the multiplex PCR reads, TCRdb called clonotypes with MiXCR, one entry per CDR3 protein. The table shows roughly 250,000 distinct CDR3 sequences, with over 15% occurring only once. The CDR3 has 17 amino acids. Germline V CDR1 and CDR2: SGDLS, YYNGEE. J was trimmed by 0 bases and V by 4 bases; bases with no gene match: 13. This clonotype was detected ten times or more.

The clonotype originates from a woman between 18 and 30 years old with Graves' ophthalmopathy. Sequencing was performed on blood. The rearrangement joins TRBV9 to TRBJ2-7; TRBD2 aligns across 7 bases. The CDR3 is CASSPRNSRGYSYEQYF. The CDR3 DNA follows: TGTGCCAGCAGCCCCCGTAATTCGCGGGGGTACTCCTACGAGCAGTACTTC.